The 30 T cell receptor beta chains below come from one sample, sequenced in a study of T cells after yellow fever vaccination. TCRdb re-called the 5' RACE reads with MiXCR, one entry per CDR3 protein. The sample carries 300,000 or so distinct CDR3 sequences, approximately 7% recorded once. This specimen was PBMCs, taken approximately 40 days after the first yellow fever vaccination. These receptors all come from a man younger than 35 who received the YFV17D yellow fever vaccine.

This clonotype was counted at least ten times. The CDR3 sequence: CASRSLAGGETQYF. The CDR3 region has the DNA TGTGCCAGCAGGTCACTAGCGGGCGGGGAGACCCAGTACTTC. The V gene is TRBV11-2, the J gene TRBJ2-5; 9 bases agree with TRBD2. V gave up 6 bases and J gave up 5 bases; unmatched junction bases: 7. This CDR3 spans 14 amino acids. Germline V gene data show CDR1 as SGHAT and CDR2 as FQNNGV.

The chain carries TRBV6-5 and TRBJ2-1; tentatively, D is TRBD2 (6 bases). This CDR3 comprises 15 residues. Germline-derived CDR1 and CDR2 are MNHEY and SVGAGI. The ends were cut back, 0 bases at V and 2 bases at J, with 8 bases in the middle. The DNA for the CDR3 is TGTGCCAGCAGTTACTCACCGGGGGCCTACAATGAGCAGTTCTTC. Its translation: CASSYSPGAYNEQFF.

V is TRBV19 and J is TRBJ2-1; no reliable D call. Germline V gives CDR1 LNHDA, CDR2 SQIVND (reference sequence). Trimming pared 2 bases from V and 4 bases from J, leaving 6 bases between. The CDR3 is 13 amino acids. CDR3 protein: CASSISAYNEQFF. Written as DNA, the CDR3 is TGTGCCAGTAGTATAAGTGCGTACAATGAGCAGTTCTTC.

The gene calls are TRBV7-2 and TRBJ1-6; 9 bases are a match to TRBD1. The germline gives CDR1 SGHTA, CDR2 FQGNSA. The junction had 7 bases not matched to a gene; V was cut back by 3 bases and J by 7 bases. The CDR3 has 16 residues. CDR3 region: CASSLQQGARNSPLHF. CDR3 bases: TGTGCCAGCAGCTTGCAACAGGGGGCTCGGAATTCACCCCTCCACTTT.

V gene TRBV6-2 or TRBV6-3 combines with J gene TRBJ1-2; D may be TRBD1 (5 bases). Germline CDR1 MNHEY, CDR2 SVGEGT. There are 15 residues in the CDR3. V gave up 8 bases and J gave up 4 bases, with 20 bases separating them. The CDR3 region has the DNA TGTGCCAGCGTGTCTCGGGGGATTTTTGGCTATGGCTACACCTTC. This gives the protein CASVSRGIFGYGYTF.

This clonotype was counted many times. The DNA for the CDR3 is TGCAGTGGGCGGACAGGGGGCGGGAGGAATGAGCAGTTCTTC. It specifies CSGRTGGGRNEQFF. The genes are TRBV20-1 and TRBJ2-1; the match to TRBD1 covers 11 bases. The germline gives CDR1 DFQATT, CDR2 SNEGSKA (reference sequence). The CDR3 runs to 14 residues. The ends lost 7 bases at V and 7 bases at J; junction bases unmatched: 9.

This rearrangement joins TRBV6-2 or TRBV6-3 to TRBJ2-7; D may match TRBD1 or TRBD2 (5 bases each). This CDR3 is 12 amino acids long. In germline, CDR1 is MNHEY, CDR2 SVGEGT. V gave up 2 bases and J gave up 7 bases, with 9 bases separating them. Written as DNA, the CDR3 is TGTGCCAGCAGTTACATCGAGGGGGAGCAGTACTTC. Amino acids: CASSYIEGEQYF.

This clonotype occurred many times. The rearrangement links TRBV6-6 to TRBJ2-7; TRBD1 might be the D (5 bases). The CDR3 consists of 11 residues. V was trimmed by 4 bases and J by 6 bases, leaving 7 bases between them. The V gene's germline CDR1 is MNHNY and CDR2 SVGAGI (reference sequence). The CDR3 sequence is CASSSDSEQYF. The CDR3 region has the DNA TGTGCCAGCAGTTCCGACAGCGAGCAGTACTTC.

The V call is TRBV7-3, the J call TRBJ1-1; no firm D call. The CDR3 is made up of 14 amino acids. Germline V gives CDR1 SGHTA, CDR2 FQGTGA. Trimming cost V 5 bases and J 4 bases, with 14 bases left between them. CDR3 region: CASSPSLEFTEAFF. CDR3 DNA: TGTGCCAGCAGCCCTTCCCTGGAGTTCACTGAAGCTTTCTTT. The full variable domain, in which reference TRBV7-3 and TRBJ1-1 provide the parts outside the CDR3, is GAGVSQTPSNKVTEKGKYVELRCDPISGHTALYWYRQSLGQGPEFLIYFQGTGAADDSGLPNDRFFAVRPEGSVSTLKIQRTERGDSAVYLCASSPSLEFTEAFFGQGTRLTVV.

This clonotype came up a few times. This rearrangement joins TRBV6-5 to TRBJ2-4, with TRBD2 matching 14 bases. Germline CDR1 and CDR2: MNHEY and SVGAGI. The CDR3 loop spans 18 amino acids. The V and J ends lost 5 bases and 2 bases, in that order; junction bases with no gene match: 8. CDR3 bases: TGTGCCAGCAGTCCCGGACTAGCGGGGGGAAAAACCAAAAACATTCAGTACTTC. Protein: CASSPGLAGGKTKNIQYF.

The V and J genes are TRBV5-1 and TRBJ2-2; D is uncertain. Per germline, CDR1 SGHRS and CDR2 YFSETQ. There are 12 residues in the CDR3. V gave up 1 base and J gave up 7 bases, with 5 bases separating them. The DNA for the CDR3 is TGCGCCAGCAGCTTGTTAGACGGGGAGCTGTTTTTT. Translating it yields CASSLLDGELFF.

The chain couples TRBV27 to TRBJ1-5, with 7 positions matching TRBD1. The CDR3 runs to 16 residues. Germline V CDR1 and CDR2: MNHEY, SMNVEV (reference sequence). With V trimmed by 1 base and J by 6 bases, 9 bases remained unmatched. CDR3 bases: TGTGCCAGCAGTTTATTGAGGGGGCTGGGTGGTCAGCCCCAGCATTTT. It is translated as CASSLLRGLGGQPQHF.

This clonotype has only a few counts. J is TRBJ2-7 and V is TRBV3-1; TRBD2 is a possible D gene (5 bases). V gave up 5 bases and J gave up 6 bases, with 20 bases separating them. Germline assignment: CDR1 LGHDT and CDR2 YNNKEL (reference sequence). The length of the CDR3 is 15 residues. In DNA, the CDR3 is TGTGCCAGCAGCGAGGAGGCACTAGGTCGAATCGAGCAGTACTTC. Translation gives CASSEEALGRIEQYF.

Remarks on this clonotype: This may arise from a read error, as a much more abundant clone is one base away. The V gene is TRBV7-6, the J gene TRBJ2-3; 9 nucleotides align to TRBD2. Germline CDR1 and CDR2: SGHVS and FNYEAQ. CDR3 length: 14 amino acids. CDR3 sequence reads: CTSSFAGGLDTQYF. In DNA form, the CDR3 reads TGTACCAGCAGCTTTGCGGGGGGGCTTGATACGCAGTATTTT.

In its sample, this clonotype was seen many times. The J gene is TRBJ2-1, the V gene TRBV27; unclear D gene. The CDR3 is 13 amino acids. Germline-derived CDR1 and CDR2 are MNHEY and SMNVEV (reference sequence). V dropped 6 bases and J dropped 8 bases, with 14 bases sitting between them. The CDR3 reads CASSPFIGDEQFF. CDR3 DNA sequence: TGTGCCAGCAGCCCTTTTATCGGCGATGAGCAGTTCTTC.

This clonotype was observed at least ten times. The chain carries TRBV12-3 or TRBV12-4 and TRBJ2-5; 11 bases agree with TRBD2. The CDR3 covers 15 residues. The V and J ends lost 4 bases and 5 bases, in that order; junction bases with no gene match: 6. CDR3 coding DNA: TGTGCCAGCAGTTGGATAGCGGGGGGGCGGGAGACCCAGTACTTC. Encoded protein: CASSWIAGGRETQYF.

The chain uses TRBV12-3 or TRBV12-4 and TRBJ1-1; tentatively, D is TRBD1 (5 bases). There are 14 residues in the CDR3. The ends were cut back, 2 bases at V and 8 bases at J, with 15 bases in the middle. CDR3 sequence: CASSLLGGEREAFF. The CDR3 coding sequence is TGTGCCAGCAGTTTACTGGGGGGGGAGCGAGAAGCTTTCTTT.

This clonotype was recorded many times. V and J are TRBV6-5 and TRBJ1-1; unclear D gene. Germline V gene lookup returns CDR1 MNHEY and CDR2 SVGAGI. The V end was cut by 4 bases, the J end by 3 bases, with 12 bases between. CDR3 length: 14 residues. CDR3 DNA sequence: TGTGCCAGCAGTTTCAGGTTTCAGGACACTGAAGCTTTCTTT. As protein: CASSFRFQDTEAFF.

In its sample, this clonotype was seen a few times. The rearrangement links TRBV27 to TRBJ2-7, with 10 bases identical to TRBD2. The CDR3 loop spans 15 amino acids. Germline trimming cut 0 bases from V and 4 bases from J; bases unmatched to any gene: 3. Germline V gene sequence: CDR1 MNHEY, CDR2 SMNVEV (reference sequence). The CDR3 region is CASSLSSGGNYEQYF. DNA for the CDR3: TGTGCCAGCAGTTTATCTAGCGGGGGGAATTACGAGCAGTACTTC.

This clonotype occurred a few times. The chain carries TRBV9 and TRBJ2-3; D might be TRBD2 (6 bases). The CDR3 contains 19 residues. V was pared by 0 bases and J by 0 bases, with 20 bases between. Germline values: CDR1 SGDLS, CDR2 YYNGEE. CDR3 residues: CASSVDGRVAEPSTDTQYF. CDR3 DNA sequence: TGTGCCAGCAGCGTAGATGGTAGGGTAGCGGAACCTAGCACAGATACGCAGTATTTT.

The rearrangement links TRBV7-6 to TRBJ1-1, with 7 bases lining up with TRBD1. The germline CDR1 and CDR2 sequences are SGHVS and FNYEAQ. The CDR3 has 15 amino acids. With 1 base clipped from V and 3 bases from J, the junction kept 5 bases outside the gene matches. The CDR3 DNA is TGTGCCAGCAGCTTAGACCGGGACAGAGACACTGAAGCTTTCTTT. It translates to CASSLDRDRDTEAFF.

With regard to this clonotype: Sequence at one end of the junction differs from germline and may be a read error. This chain joins TRBV7-9 and TRBJ1-2, with TRBD1 matching 7 bases. Germline V lookup: CDR1 SEHNR, CDR2 FQNEAQ (reference sequence). This CDR3 is built from 13 residues. The DNA for the CDR3 is TGTGCCAGCAGCCCGAGGACAGGCTATTGCTACACCTTC. Its protein is CASSPRTGYCYTF.

This clonotype was picked up a small number of times. V usage is TRBV6-4 and J usage is TRBJ1-2, with a possible D match to TRBD1 (6 bases). The CDR3 contains 13 residues. The V end lost 3 bases, the J end lost 6 bases, and 11 bases lay between the germline ends. Germline V gives CDR1 MRHNA, CDR2 SNTAGT. The CDR3 bases are TGTGCCAGCAGTGATTCCGGGACACATGGCTACACCTTC. Translated: CASSDSGTHGYTF.

CDR3 sequence reads: CASSLHTSAGGFTDTQYF. The CDR3 bases are TGTGCCAGCAGCTTACACACCTCGGCGGGGGGGTTCACAGATACGCAGTATTTT. The V and J genes are TRBV11-2 and TRBJ2-3; 9 bases align to TRBD2. Looked up from germline, CDR1 is SGHAT and CDR2 is FQNNGV. V was pared by 2 bases and J by 2 bases, with 11 bases of the junction left unmatched. The CDR3 consists of 18 residues.

This clonotype was seen only a few times. The chain employs TRBV6-5 and TRBJ2-5; D ambiguous. Germline CDR1 MNHEY, CDR2 SVGAGI. V was cut by 0 bases and J by 4 bases, with 15 bases left in between. The CDR3 extends over 16 amino acids. The CDR3 protein is CASSYSILQRRETQYF. In DNA form, the CDR3 reads TGTGCCAGCAGTTACTCGATCCTCCAGCGCCGAGAGACCCAGTACTTC.

This clonotype came up a few times. The chain links TRBV18 to TRBJ2-5; D not resolved. This CDR3 region has 11 residues. V gave up 5 bases and J gave up 4 bases, with 5 bases separating them. CDR1 KGHSH and CDR2 LQKENI come from the germline V gene. In DNA form, the CDR3 reads TGTGCCAGCTCAGATTCAGAGACCCAGTACTTC. It is translated as CASSDSETQYF.

This rearrangement joins TRBV7-3 to TRBJ2-1, with 8 nucleotides matching TRBD2. Germline V gene lookup returns CDR1 SGHTA and CDR2 FQGTGA. J lost 0 bases, V lost 5 bases, and 9 bases had no gene match. This CDR3 is built from 17 residues. The CDR3 protein is CASSRHSGIASYNEQFF. The CDR3, as DNA: TGTGCCAGCAGCCGCCATAGCGGGATAGCCTCCTACAATGAGCAGTTCTTC.

The chain recombines TRBV7-2 with TRBJ1-2, with D maybe TRBD1 (5 bases). This CDR3 is 13 amino acids long. In germline, CDR1 is SGHTA, CDR2 FQGNSA. V gave up 3 bases and J gave up 8 bases, with 13 bases separating them. CDR3 residues: CASSFEQARGYTF. CDR3 DNA: TGTGCCAGCAGCTTCGAACAGGCTAGAGGCTACACCTTC. The variable domain in full, with the rest retrieved from reference TRBV7-2 and TRBJ1-2, is GAGVSQSPSNKVTEKGKDVELRCDPISGHTALYWYRQSLGQGLEFLIYFQGNSAPDKSGLPSDRFSAERTGGSVSTLTIQRTQQEDSAVYLCASSFEQARGYTFGSGTRLTVV.

In its sample, this clonotype was seen a few times. CDR3 DNA: TGTGCCAGCAGTTCTGCTCGCGGCTACGAGCAGTACTTC. This translates into CASSSARGYEQYF. V and J are TRBV6-6 and TRBJ2-7; D gene ambiguous. V lost 4 bases, J lost 3 bases, and 10 bases lay in between. The germline V gene encodes CDR1 MNHNY and CDR2 SVGAGI (reference sequence). The CDR3 spans 13 residues.

In regard to this clonotype: The germline gene is not matched at one end of the junction; a read error may be the cause. The CDR3 nucleotides read TGTGCCAGCAGCTTTCAGACCTCTAACTATAGCTACACCTTC. Its translation is CASSFQTSNYSYTF. This chain connects TRBV7-2 to TRBJ1-2, with D hard to call. From germline, CDR1 is SGHTA and CDR2 FQGNSA. The CDR3 totals 14 residues. Full variable domain (remainder filled in from reference TRBV7-2 and TRBJ1-2): GAGVSQSPSNKVTEKGKDVELRCDPISGHTALYWYRQSLGQGLEFLIYFQGNSAPDKSGLPSDRFSAERTGGSVSTLTIQRTQQEDSAVYLCASSFQTSNYSYTFGSGTRLTVV.